This T cell receptor (beta chain) comes out of a study of identical twins. The length of the CDR3 is 16 residues. Germline lookup yields CDR1 DFQATT and CDR2 SNEGSKA (reference sequence). Losses at the gene ends were 2 bases for V and 3 bases for J; bases not matched to a gene: 8. From the 5' RACE reads, TCRdb called clonotypes with MiXCR, one entry per CDR3 protein. The profile covers 150,000 or so distinct CDR3 sequences, with under 4.5% appearing a single time and more than 7% taken by the ten largest. This clonotype was seen repeatedly, ten times or more. This rearrangement joins TRBV20-1 to TRBJ1-5; 9 nucleotides line up with TRBD1. Sequenced: memory T cells sorted from blood. This receptor was identified in a man aged 18 to 29 in good health. Here the CDR3 DNA reads TGCAGTGCTAGACCCCTACGACAGGGGGACAATCAGCCCCAGCATTTT. This gives the protein CSARPLRQGDNQPQHF.